This TCR beta chain derives from a study of T-cell reconstitution after alpha-beta-depleted transplantation in children. This clonotype was found many times. This CDR3 has 18 residues. V was cut by 3 bases and J by 3 bases, with 23 bases left in between. Unique molecular identifiers were incorporated during preparation of the TCRbeta library. TCRdb passed the PCR reads through MiXCR, listing each CDR3 protein once. The table lists hundreds of thousands of distinct CDR3 sequences, roughly 12% of them singletons. The chain couples TRBV12-3 or TRBV12-4 to TRBJ1-1; TRBD1 is a possible D gene (5 bases). This clonotype was sampled from a male patient under 10 years old who had a stem cell transplant for chronic granulomatous disease, so the T cells may come from the graft donor. The sequences come from peripheral blood, collected 180 days after TCRalphabeta/CD19-depleted stem cell transplant. The DNA of the CDR3 is TGTGCCAGCAGTTTCTCCCTCTCGGGACGGCTCTTTGACACTGAAGCTTTCTTT. Translating it yields CASSFSLSGRLFDTEAFF.